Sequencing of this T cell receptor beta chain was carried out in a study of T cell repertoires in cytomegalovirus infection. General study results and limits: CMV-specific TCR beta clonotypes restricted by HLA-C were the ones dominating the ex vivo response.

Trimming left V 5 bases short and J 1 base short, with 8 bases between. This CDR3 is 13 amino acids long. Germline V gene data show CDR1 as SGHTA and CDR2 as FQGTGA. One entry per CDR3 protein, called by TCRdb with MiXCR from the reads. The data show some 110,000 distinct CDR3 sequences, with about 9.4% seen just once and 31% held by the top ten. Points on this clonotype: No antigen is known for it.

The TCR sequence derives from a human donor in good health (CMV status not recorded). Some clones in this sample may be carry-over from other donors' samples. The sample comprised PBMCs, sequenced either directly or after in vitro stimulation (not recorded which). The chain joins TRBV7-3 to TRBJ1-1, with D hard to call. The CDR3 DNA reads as TGTGCCAGCAGCGACGGCCGGAACACTGAAGCTTTCTTT. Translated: CASSDGRNTEAFF.